The next 32 T cell receptor beta chains were all read from a single sample in a study of post-analysis software for immune sequencing data. No antigen has been assigned to these receptors. The authors incorporated unique molecular identifiers into the TCR beta cDNA libraries. TCRdb analysed the PCR reads with MiXCR anew, one entry per CDR3 protein. The sample lists 430,000 or so distinct CDR3 sequences; roughly 38% were seen once. Findings and caveats of the study: Higher frequency in patients than in controls was seen for several TRBV segments, with TRBV5-6, TRBV5-1 and TRBV20-1 among them.

Sequenced: blood. The source is a girl aged 2 to 10 with multiple sclerosis.

The chain joins TRBV7-3 to TRBJ1-6, with a possible D match to TRBD1 (5 bases). Trimming shortened V by 0 bases and J by 5 bases, and 11 bases separated the two germline ends. The CDR3 is 16 amino acids. Germline loops: CDR1 SGHTA, CDR2 FQGTGA. The CDR3, as DNA: TGTGCCAGCAGCTTAACTGGGGCAGACAATAATTCACCCCTCCACTTT. Protein: CASSLTGADNNSPLHF.

This clonotype turned up a few times. The chain recombines TRBV6-6 with TRBJ2-7; D unclear. Trimming took off 5 bases at V and 6 bases at J, with 20 bases between the two ends. The germline V gene has CDR1 MNHNY and CDR2 SVGAGI (reference sequence). CDR3 length equals 15 residues. This CDR3 reads CASSATGRRLLEQYF. CDR3 coding DNA: TGTGCCAGCAGTGCCACCGGGCGGCGTCTTCTCGAGCAGTACTTC.

This chain links TRBV6-5 with TRBJ2-3; 9 bases match TRBD1. The CDR3 has 15 amino acids. Losses at the gene ends were 6 bases for V and 3 bases for J; bases not matched to a gene: 7. CDR1 and CDR2 from the germline V gene are MNHEY and SVGAGI. The CDR3 loop reads CASRITGGRTDTQYF. The CDR3 DNA follows: TGTGCCAGCAGGATAACAGGGGGCAGGACAGATACGCAGTATTTT.

This clonotype has just one count. This chain connects TRBV20-1 to TRBJ2-1; 11 positions agree with TRBD2. From germline, CDR1 is DFQATT and CDR2 SNEGSKA (reference sequence). V was clipped by 6 bases and J by 10 bases; unmatched bases: 11. The CDR3 loop spans 14 amino acids. The CDR3: CSAPGLAAYGEQFF. CDR3 sequence (DNA): TGCAGTGCCCCGGGACTAGCGGCCTATGGCGAGCAGTTCTTC.

The chain is built from TRBV15 and TRBJ2-1; D might be TRBD2 (6 bases). Germline V gene lookup returns CDR1 LNHNV and CDR2 YYDKDF (reference sequence). Trimming cost V 0 bases and J 5 bases, with 11 bases left between them. The CDR3 spans 15 residues. As DNA, the CDR3 is TGTGCCACCAGCAGAGAGGCGGGGAGCAACAATGAGCAGTTCTTC. Translated: CATSREAGSNNEQFF.

Concerning this clonotype: The junction and the germline gene differ at one end; a read error may be behind it. The V call is TRBV5-1, the J call TRBJ2-1; D unclear. The CDR3 is 13 residues long. The germline CDR1 and CDR2 sequences are SGHRS and YFSETQ. CDR3 nucleotide sequence: TGCGCCAGCAGCTGGGAAGGGTTGAATGAACAGTTCTTC. Amino acids: CASSWEGLNEQFF.

The rearrangement uses TRBV29-1 and TRBJ1-1; 7 bases are shared with TRBD1. Trimming removed 6 bases from V and 5 bases from J; junction bases left unmatched: 6. CDR3 size: 12 residues. Germline V gene lookup returns CDR1 SQVTM and CDR2 ANQGSEA. CDR3 nucleotide sequence: TGCAGCGTCGACAGGGATGGGACTGAAGCTTTCTTT. Protein product: CSVDRDGTEAFF.

CDR3 sequence: CASSFRLYYNEQFF. CDR3 sequence (DNA): TGTGCCAGCAGTTTTCGACTGTATTACAATGAGCAGTTCTTC. This chain links TRBV12-3 or TRBV12-4 with TRBJ2-1; D unresolved. The CDR3 extends over 14 amino acids. Trimming cost V 3 bases and J 4 bases, with 10 bases left between them.

This chain joins TRBV4-2 and TRBJ1-5, with D tentatively TRBD1 (6 bases). The V gene's germline CDR1 is LGHNA and CDR2 YNFKEQ. The V gene lost 1 base and the J gene lost 4 bases, with 11 bases spanning the gap. The CDR3 is 15 residues long. The CDR3 spells CASSQVSTGNQPQHF. CDR3 in DNA: TGTGCCAGCAGCCAAGTGAGCACAGGGAATCAGCCCCAGCATTTT.

The genes are TRBV20-1 and TRBJ1-5; the D is unclear. The CDR3 spans 15 residues. CDR1 is DFQATT and CDR2 is SNEGSKA in the germline V gene (reference sequence). The V and J ends lost 4 bases and 3 bases respectively, with 16 bases between them. The CDR3 sequence: CSATWPVAPNQPQHF. Written as DNA, the CDR3 is TGCAGTGCTACTTGGCCAGTTGCCCCCAATCAGCCCCAGCATTTT.

This clonotype has only a few counts. The chain recombines TRBV11-2 with TRBJ2-5; the match to TRBD2 covers 10 bases. The CDR3 length is 16 residues. Trimming cost V 5 bases and J 6 bases; bases outside gene matches: 12. CDR1 SGHAT and CDR2 FQNNGV come from the germline V gene. The CDR3 coding sequence is TGTGCCAGCAGCCCCCTCAAGCGGGGGGGCCCTAAGACCCAGTACTTC. This translates into CASSPLKRGGPKTQYF.

This clonotype has just a few counts. The V and J genes are TRBV12-3 or TRBV12-4 and TRBJ2-3; D may be TRBD2 (5 bases). V lost 5 bases, J lost 2 bases, and 11 bases lay in between. This CDR3 region has 14 residues. This CDR3 reads CASSRDEPTDTQYF. The CDR3 DNA is TGTGCCAGCAGTCGGGATGAACCCACAGATACGCAGTATTTT.

The gene calls are TRBV29-1 and TRBJ2-4; tentative D call: TRBD1 (5 bases). The DNA matches TRBJ2-7 better at its end, which makes the J call doubtful. The V gene's germline CDR1 is SQVTM and CDR2 ANQGSEA. There are 13 residues in the CDR3. CDR3 amino acids: CSVGPRASYEQYF. DNA for the CDR3: TGCAGCGTTGGTCCCAGGGCGAGCTACGAGCAGTACTTC.

The CDR3 loop reads CASSQHGLEINQPQHF. Here the CDR3 DNA reads TGTGCCAGCAGCCAACACGGTTTAGAGATCAATCAGCCCCAGCATTTT. The chain uses TRBV14 and TRBJ1-5, with D hard to call. Trimming removed 2 bases from V and 3 bases from J, with 14 bases in between. This CDR3 comprises 16 residues. Germline values: CDR1 SGHDN, CDR2 FVKESK.

The gene calls are TRBV4-3 and TRBJ2-1; 7 bases agree with TRBD2. The V gene end was trimmed by 4 bases and the J gene end by 8 bases; junction bases not matched to a gene: 14. The CDR3 runs 16 residues. In germline, CDR1 is LGHNA, CDR2 YSLEER. The CDR3 sequence is CASSRALAEPWDEQFF. The CDR3 region has the DNA TGCGCCAGCAGCCGGGCCCTAGCGGAGCCTTGGGATGAGCAGTTCTTC.

CDR3 sequence: CSARPFTTGETQYF. DNA of the CDR3: TGCAGTGCTAGGCCTTTTACTACCGGAGAGACCCAGTACTTC. V is TRBV20-1 and J is TRBJ2-7; D is undetermined. The J call is in doubt because the DNA end fits TRBJ2-5 better. From germline, CDR1 is DFQATT and CDR2 SNEGSKA (reference sequence). CDR3 length: 14 amino acids.

A word on this clonotype: The germline gene is not matched at one end of the junction; a read error may be the cause. This rearrangement joins TRBV20-1 to TRBJ1-1; 8 nucleotides line up with TRBD1. This CDR3 region has 16 residues. Germline V CDR1 and CDR2: DFQATT, SNEGSKA (reference sequence). CDR3 coding DNA: TGCAGTGCTAGATTTACAGGGGGAAACATGAACCCTGAAGCTTTCTTT. Protein: CSARFTGGNMNPEAFF.

In this sample, this clonotype turned up a few times. CDR3 residues: CASRNEGDYGYTF. In DNA form, the CDR3 reads TGTGCCAGCAGAAACGAGGGGGACTATGGCTACACCTTC. The rearrangement uses TRBV27 and TRBJ1-2, with a tentative D call TRBD1 (6 bases). This CDR3 comprises 13 residues. Germline values: CDR1 MNHEY, CDR2 SMNVEV (reference sequence). V dropped 6 bases and J dropped 3 bases, with 11 bases sitting between them.

This clonotype was picked up a small number of times. The chain recombines TRBV20-1 with TRBJ2-1, with D uncertain. This CDR3 comprises 15 residues. Trimming took off 0 bases at V and 2 bases at J, with 11 bases between the two ends. Germline CDR1 is DFQATT and CDR2 is SNEGSKA (reference sequence). The CDR3 reads CSARDPARTYNEQFF. The CDR3 DNA follows: TGCAGTGCTAGAGATCCCGCTAGGACCTACAATGAGCAGTTCTTC.

CDR3 sequence: CSASFPRNYEQYF. The CDR3 DNA follows: TGCAGTGCTAGTTTCCCCCGAAACTACGAGCAGTACTTC. The chain links TRBV20-1 to TRBJ2-7; D is undetermined. V was shortened by 3 bases and J by 3 bases, with 12 bases between the two germline ends. This CDR3 has 13 amino acids. Germline CDR1 reads DFQATT; CDR2 reads SNEGSKA (reference sequence).

The chain carries TRBV18 and TRBJ1-6, with a tentative D call TRBD1 (5 bases). Germline values: CDR1 KGHSH, CDR2 LQKENI. Between the trimmed V and J ends, which lost 3 bases and 7 bases, there was a span of 13 bases. The CDR3 loop spans 15 amino acids. CDR3 amino acids: CASSPRDRWNSPLHF. In DNA form, the CDR3 reads TGTGCCAGCTCACCGAGAGACAGATGGAATTCACCCCTCCACTTT.

The V call is TRBV20-1, the J call TRBJ1-1, with D unclear. Per the germline V gene, CDR1 is DFQATT and CDR2 is SNEGSKA (reference sequence). The V end was cut by 7 bases, the J end by 4 bases, with 10 bases between. The CDR3 contains 11 residues. The CDR3 sequence: CSETRGTEAFF. DNA of the CDR3: TGCAGTGAGACCCGGGGCACTGAAGCTTTCTTT.

V and J are TRBV5-4 and TRBJ1-2; TRBD1 agrees at 7 bases. After removal of 7 bases from V and 3 bases from J, the junction contained 6 bases not matched to a gene. This CDR3 comprises 13 residues. From germline, CDR1 is SGHNT and CDR2 YYREEE (reference sequence). CDR3: CASATGTDYGYTF. CDR3 sequence (DNA): TGTGCCAGCGCAACCGGGACAGACTATGGCTACACCTTC.

Details on this clonotype: The CDR3 end shows no conserved phenylalanine or tryptophan, and so a read error is likely. The J gene is TRBJ1-6, the V gene TRBV20-1, with D hard to call. CDR3 length: 13 amino acids. V was shortened by 1 base and J by 5 bases, with 6 bases between the two germline ends. CDR1 and CDR2 from the germline V gene are DFQATT and SNEGSKA (reference sequence). The CDR3 loop is CSARVADNSPLHC. The DNA for the CDR3 is TGCAGTGCTAGAGTGGCCGATAATTCACCCCTCCACTGT.

This clonotype was counted ten times or more. The chain has TRBV12-3 or TRBV12-4 and TRBJ2-3; D is ambiguous. The ends were cut back, 4 bases at V and 6 bases at J, with 5 bases in the middle. The CDR3 spans 11 residues. DNA for the CDR3: TGTGCCAGCAGTTCCCGCGATACGCAGTATTTT. It encodes CASSSRDTQYF.

This chain links TRBV24-1 with TRBJ2-2; D is uncertain. Trimming took off 0 bases at V and 2 bases at J, with 6 bases between the two ends. There are 15 residues in the CDR3. Germline CDR1 is KGHDR and CDR2 is SFDVKD. The CDR3 bases are TGTGCCACCAGTGATTTGCAAACTAACACCGGGGAGCTGTTTTTT. It specifies CATSDLQTNTGELFF.

Comments on this clonotype: This sequence may be a read error, since a much larger clone differs from it by one base. This chain connects TRBV29-1 to TRBJ2-1; D possibly corresponds to TRBD1 (6 bases). The CDR3 extends over 13 amino acids. Looked up from germline, CDR1 is SQVTM and CDR2 is ANQGSEA. CDR3 sequence: CSVASGVYNEQVF. The CDR3 coding sequence is TGCAGCGTTGCATCAGGGGTGTACAATGAGCAGGTCTTC.

The chain combines TRBV28 with TRBJ2-7; 7 bases match TRBD2. Germline CDR1 and CDR2: MDHEN and SYDVKM. The CDR3 is 14 amino acids. V shed 3 bases, J shed 3 bases, and the junction held 5 bases outside the gene matches. The CDR3 DNA sequence: TGTGCCAGCAGTTTTTCCAGCGGGGACTACGAGCAGTACTTC. As protein: CASSFSSGDYEQYF.

The genes are TRBV7-2 and TRBJ2-7, with 7 bases that match TRBD2. Germline CDR1 and CDR2: SGHTA and FQGNSA. V trimming: 6 bases; J trimming: 4 bases; junction bases outside the gene matches: 12. The CDR3 extends over 15 amino acids. DNA of the CDR3: TGTGCCAGCAGTCTAGCGGAGGCCCCCATATACGAGCAGTACTTC. Amino acids: CASSLAEAPIYEQYF.

The genes are TRBV28 and TRBJ2-5; D is uncertain. The CDR3 runs to 15 residues. V lost 7 bases and J 7 bases, leaving 22 bases between the germline ends. In germline, CDR1 is MDHEN, CDR2 SYDVKM. The CDR3 region has the DNA TGTGCCAGCATCCAAACCATGTCCGAGATCGGGACCCAGTACTTC. Encoded protein: CASIQTMSEIGTQYF.

The CDR3 here is CASSRDRAVEEKLFF. The CDR3 nucleotides read TGTGCCAGCAGCAGGGACAGGGCGGTAGAGGAAAAACTGTTTTTT. The genes are TRBV12-3 or TRBV12-4 and TRBJ1-4, with 9 bases identical to TRBD1. CDR3 size: 15 residues. V trimming: 6 bases; J trimming: 8 bases; junction bases outside the gene matches: 10.

This clonotype was seen more than once but under ten times. This chain joins TRBV11-3 and TRBJ2-5; 13 bases are a match to TRBD2. Germline V gene sequence: CDR1 SGHNT, CDR2 YENEEA. The CDR3 loop spans 16 amino acids. V was clipped by 5 bases and J by 2 bases; unmatched bases: 5. CDR3 sequence reads: CASSHQLAGGQETQYF. In nucleotides, the CDR3 is TGTGCCAGCAGCCATCAACTAGCGGGAGGGCAAGAGACCCAGTACTTC.